This T cell receptor beta chain was captured in a study of blood T cell repertoires in COVID-19. Assay: immunoSEQ multiplex PCR; the TCRdb copy retains only in-frame clones and omits some. The table records 110,000 or so clones, about 88% of them present only once. This CDR3 spans 14 amino acids. Losses at the gene ends were 6 bases for V and 4 bases for J; bases not matched to a gene: 4. The V gene's germline CDR1 is MNHEY and CDR2 SVGAGI. The source material was peripheral blood. The TCR sequence derives from a man between 40 and 49 years old with acute or convalescent COVID-19. V is TRBV6-5 and J is TRBJ2-2; the match to TRBD1 covers 8 bases. CDR3 coding DNA: TGTGCCAGCAGGACAGGGGTGAGCACCGGGGAGCTGTTTTTT. Its translation is CASRTGVSTGELFF.